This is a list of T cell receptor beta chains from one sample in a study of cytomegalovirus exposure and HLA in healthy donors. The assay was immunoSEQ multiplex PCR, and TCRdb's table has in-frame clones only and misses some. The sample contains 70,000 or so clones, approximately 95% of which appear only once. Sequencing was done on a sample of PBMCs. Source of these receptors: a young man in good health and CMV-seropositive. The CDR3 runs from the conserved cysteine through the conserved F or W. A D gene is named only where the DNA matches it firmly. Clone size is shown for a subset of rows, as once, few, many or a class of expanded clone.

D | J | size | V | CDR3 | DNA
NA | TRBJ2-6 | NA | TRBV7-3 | CASSLDSTGANVLTF | TGTGCCAGCAGCTTAGACAGTACTGGGGCCAACGTCCTGACTTTC
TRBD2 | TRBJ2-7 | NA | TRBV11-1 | CASSFDTSGVYEQYF | TGTGCCAGCAGCTTTGATACTAGCGGGGTCTACGAGCAGTACTTC
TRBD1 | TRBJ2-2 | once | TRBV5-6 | CASSWQGDPANTGELFF | TGTGCCAGCAGCTGGCAGGGGGACCCGGCGAACACCGGGGAGCTGTTTTTT
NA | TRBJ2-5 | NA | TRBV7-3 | CASSYRGSPQETQYF | TGTGCCAGCAGCTACCGAGGCTCCCCCCAAGAGACCCAGTACTTC
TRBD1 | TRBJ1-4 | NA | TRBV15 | CATSEGARDEKLFF | TGTGCCACCAGCGAGGGGGCGCGAGATGAAAAACTGTTTTTT
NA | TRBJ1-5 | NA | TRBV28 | CASSLQGVSQPQHF | TGTGCCAGCAGCCTTCAAGGGGTAAGTCAGCCCCAGCATTTT
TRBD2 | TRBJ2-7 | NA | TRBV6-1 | CASSELGGSSYEQYF | TGTGCCAGCAGTGAACTCGGCGGGAGCTCCTACGAGCAGTACTTC
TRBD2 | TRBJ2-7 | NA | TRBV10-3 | CASGPGLAEKYDPYEQYF | TGTGCCAGCGGACCGGGACTAGCGGAAAAATACGACCCCTACGAGCAGTACTTC
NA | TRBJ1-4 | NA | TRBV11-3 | CASRLRWERGREKLFF | TGTGCCAGCAGGCTGCGTTGGGAGCGGGGGCGGGAAAAACTGTTTTTT
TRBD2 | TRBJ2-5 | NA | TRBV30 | CALLAGGLETQYF | TGTGCCTTGCTAGCGGGAGGCCTAGAGACCCAGTACTTC
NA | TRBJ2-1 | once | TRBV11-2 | CASSPTTMGSEQFF | TGTGCCAGCAGCCCGACGACGATGGGGAGTGAGCAGTTCTTC
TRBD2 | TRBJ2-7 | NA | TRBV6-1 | CASSLLAGASHEQYF | TGTGCCAGCAGTTTACTAGCGGGAGCGAGCCACGAGCAGTACTTC
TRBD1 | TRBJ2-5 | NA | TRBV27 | CASSFSGTGEALRQETQYF | TGTGCCAGCAGTTTCTCCGGGACAGGGGAGGCCTTACGACAAGAGACCCAGTACTTC
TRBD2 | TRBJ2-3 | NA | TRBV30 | CAGATSGSTDTQYF | TGTGCCGGGGCGACTAGCGGGAGCACAGATACGCAGTATTTT
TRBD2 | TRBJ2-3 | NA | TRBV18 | CASSPGTSGSTDTQYF | TGTGCCAGCTCACCAGGAACTAGCGGGTCCACAGATACGCAGTATTTT
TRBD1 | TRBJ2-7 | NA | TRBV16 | CASSPVPGGEQYF | TGTGCCAGCAGCCCCGTCCCAGGGGGCGAGCAGTACTTC
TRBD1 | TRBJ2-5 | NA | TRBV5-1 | CASSPTTGGVQETQYF | TGCGCCAGCAGCCCGACGACAGGGGGCGTCCAAGAGACCCAGTACTTC
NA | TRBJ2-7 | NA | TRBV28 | CASTAGQTYEQYF | TGTGCCAGCACCGCGGGACAGACCTACGAGCAGTACTTC
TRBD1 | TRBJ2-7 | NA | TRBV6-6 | CASSSTGTHEQYF | TGTGCCAGCAGTTCGACAGGGACCCACGAGCAGTACTTC
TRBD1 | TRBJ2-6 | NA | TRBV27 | CASSLTGGYGQTGANVLTF | TGTGCCAGCAGTTTAACAGGGGGCTATGGGCAGACTGGGGCCAACGTCCTGACTTTC
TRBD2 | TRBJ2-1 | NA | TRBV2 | CASSPGTSGYNEQFF | TGTGCCAGCAGTCCCGGGACTAGCGGCTACAATGAGCAGTTCTTC
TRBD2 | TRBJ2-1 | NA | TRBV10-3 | CAISEGLAGVGEQFF | TGTGCCATCAGTGAGGGACTAGCGGGAGTCGGCGAGCAGTTCTTC
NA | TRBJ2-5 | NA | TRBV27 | CASSPGSGGETQYF | TGTGCCAGCAGCCCCGGGAGTGGGGGAGAGACCCAGTACTTC
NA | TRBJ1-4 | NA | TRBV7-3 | CASSFEPGEKLFF | TGTGCCAGCAGCTTCGAGCCCGGGGAAAAACTGTTTTTT
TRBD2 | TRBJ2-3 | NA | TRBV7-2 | CASSPQAGDVVDTQYF | TGTGCCAGCAGCCCCCAAGCGGGAGACGTCGTGGATACGCAGTATTTT
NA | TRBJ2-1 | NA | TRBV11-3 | CASSLGLGVYNEQFF | TGTGCCAGCAGCTTGGGGTTAGGGGTCTACAATGAGCAGTTCTTC
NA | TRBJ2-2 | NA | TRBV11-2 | CASSSEEMTSANTGELFF | TGTGCCAGCAGCTCCGAAGAGATGACGAGCGCGAACACCGGGGAGCTGTTTTTT
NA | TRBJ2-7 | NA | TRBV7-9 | CASSLRYLDEQYF | TGTGCCAGCAGCTTAAGGTATCTAGACGAGCAGTACTTC
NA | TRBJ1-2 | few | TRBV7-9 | CASSFGGGADYGYTF | TGTGCCAGCAGCTTTGGGGGGGGAGCTGACTATGGCTACACCTTC
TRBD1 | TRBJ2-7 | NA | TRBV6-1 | CASSEGTAYEQYF | TGTGCCAGCAGTGAGGGGACAGCCTACGAGCAGTACTTC
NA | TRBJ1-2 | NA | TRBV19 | CASTWGLNYGYTF | TGTGCCAGTACCTGGGGACTCAACTATGGCTACACCTTC
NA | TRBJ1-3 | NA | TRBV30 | CAWGPPVATIYF | TGTGCCTGGGGCCCCCCGGTAGCCACCATATATTTT
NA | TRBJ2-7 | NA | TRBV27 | CASSLTPSYEQYF | TGTGCCAGCAGTTTAACTCCATCCTACGAGCAGTACTTC
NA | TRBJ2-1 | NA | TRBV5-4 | CASSPADGSSYNEQFF | TGTGCCAGCAGCCCAGCTGACGGGAGCTCCTACAATGAGCAGTTCTTC
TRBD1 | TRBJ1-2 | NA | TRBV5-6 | CASSSGTGGSSNYGYTF | TGTGCCAGCAGCTCAGGGACAGGGGGCTCTTCTAACTATGGCTACACCTTC
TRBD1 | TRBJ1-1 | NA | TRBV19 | CASSLTGDTEAFF | TGTGCCAGTAGTTTGACAGGGGACACTGAAGCTTTCTTT